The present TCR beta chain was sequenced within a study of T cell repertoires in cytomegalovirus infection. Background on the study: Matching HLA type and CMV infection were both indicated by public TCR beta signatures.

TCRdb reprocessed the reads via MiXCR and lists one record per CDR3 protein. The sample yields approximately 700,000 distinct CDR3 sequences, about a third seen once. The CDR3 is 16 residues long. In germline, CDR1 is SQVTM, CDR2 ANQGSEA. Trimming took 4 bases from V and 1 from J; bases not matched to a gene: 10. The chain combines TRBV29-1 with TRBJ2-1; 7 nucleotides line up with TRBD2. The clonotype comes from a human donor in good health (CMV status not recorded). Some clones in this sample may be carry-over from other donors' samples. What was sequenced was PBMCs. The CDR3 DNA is TGCAGCGTTGCCAGCGGGACTAAGGGTTCCTACAATGAGCAGTTCTTC. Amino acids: CSVASGTKGSYNEQFF.